The subject of this entry is one TCR beta chain. What it binds is unknown. Profiled with immunoSEQ multiplex PCR; TCRdb holds only in-frame clones, not every one. The sample has about 70,000 clones; approximately 87% are singletons. The CDR3 covers 13 residues. V gave up 5 bases and J gave up 0 bases, with 6 bases separating them. From germline, CDR1 is SGHRS and CDR2 YFSETQ. This specimen comes from a study of OX40 agonist ivuxolimab in advanced cancers. Broader study findings: Among the lowest levels of clonal expansion were found in partial responders at 0.1-3.0 mg/kg.

The specimen was CD4+ or CD8+ T cells sorted from blood, collected in a trial of the OX40 agonist ivuxolimab. The receptor's source is an adult with an advanced solid tumor such as melanoma, head and neck, liver or kidney cancer. The chain joins TRBV5-1 to TRBJ1-5; D remains ambiguous. The CDR3 loop is CASRPDSNQPQHF. The CDR3 region has the DNA TGCGCCAGCAGGCCCGATAGCAATCAGCCCCAGCATTTT. The whole variable domain, filled in from reference TRBV5-1 and TRBJ1-5, reads KAGVTQTPRYLIKTRGQQVTLSCSPISGHRSVSWYQQTPGQGLQFLFEYFSETQRNKGNFPGRFSGRQFSNSRSEMNVSTLELGDSALYLCASRPDSNQPQHFGDGTRLSIL.